The sequence of this TCR beta chain was determined in a study of CD8+ T cells in alopecia areata. Broader study findings: For lesional scalp, especially alopecia totalis/universalis, clonality was higher than in normal scalp.

cDNA reverse transcribed from extracted RNA served as the sequencing template. Sequencing used immunoSEQ multiplex PCR; TCRdb keeps in-frame clones, though not all of them. This table holds under 200,000 clones, approximately 65% found once. Worth noting for this clone: Its specificity is unknown.

The treatment was: oral pan-JAK inhibitor, 5-10 mg twice daily. The sample consisted of CD4+ T cells sorted from blood, taken at week 4, from a patient treated with tofacitinib. This TCR was recovered from a human donor with alopecia areata.

CDR3 coding DNA: TGCAGCGTTGGGGCCAGATTGAACACTGAAGCTTTCTTT. Amino acids: CSVGARLNTEAFF. This chain links TRBV29-1 with TRBJ1-1, with D uncertain. Trimming pared 4 bases from V and 0 bases from J, leaving 9 bases between. CDR3 length equals 13 residues. The germline CDR1 and CDR2 sequences are SQVTM and ANQGSEA.